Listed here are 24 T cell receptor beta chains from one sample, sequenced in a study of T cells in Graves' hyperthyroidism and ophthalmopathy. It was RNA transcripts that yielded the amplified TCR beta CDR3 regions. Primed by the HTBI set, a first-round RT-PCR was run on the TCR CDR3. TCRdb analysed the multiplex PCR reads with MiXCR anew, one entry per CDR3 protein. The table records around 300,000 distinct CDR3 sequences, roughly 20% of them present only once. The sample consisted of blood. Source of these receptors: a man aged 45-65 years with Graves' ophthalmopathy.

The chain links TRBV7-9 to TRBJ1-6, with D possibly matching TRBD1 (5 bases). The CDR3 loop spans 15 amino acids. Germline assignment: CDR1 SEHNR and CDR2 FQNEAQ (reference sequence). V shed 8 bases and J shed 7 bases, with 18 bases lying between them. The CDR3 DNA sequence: TGTGCCAGCGTTGGGGGAATAGTAACAAATTCACCCCTCCACTTT. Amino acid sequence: CASVGGIVTNSPLHF.

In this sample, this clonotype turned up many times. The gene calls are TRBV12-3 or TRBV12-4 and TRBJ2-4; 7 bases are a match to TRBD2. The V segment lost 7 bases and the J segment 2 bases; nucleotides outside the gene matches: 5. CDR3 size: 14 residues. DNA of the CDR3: TGTGCCAGCACCGGGAGGAAGACCAAAAACATTCAGTACTTC. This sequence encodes CASTGRKTKNIQYF.

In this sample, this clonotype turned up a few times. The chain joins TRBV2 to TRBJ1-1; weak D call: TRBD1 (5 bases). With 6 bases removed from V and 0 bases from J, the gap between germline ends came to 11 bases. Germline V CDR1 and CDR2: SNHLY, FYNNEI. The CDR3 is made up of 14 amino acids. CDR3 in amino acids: CASRGGTVNTEAFF. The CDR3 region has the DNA TGTGCCAGCAGGGGGGGGACGGTGAACACTGAAGCTTTCTTT.

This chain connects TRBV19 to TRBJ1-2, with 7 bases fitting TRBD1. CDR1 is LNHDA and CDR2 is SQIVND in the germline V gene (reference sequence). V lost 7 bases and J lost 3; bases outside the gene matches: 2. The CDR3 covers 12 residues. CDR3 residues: CASKQGDYGYTF. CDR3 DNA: TGTGCCAGTAAGCAGGGGGACTATGGCTACACCTTC. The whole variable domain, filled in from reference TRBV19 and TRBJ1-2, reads DGGITQSPKYLFRKEGQNVTLSCEQNLNHDAMYWYRQDPGQGLRLIYYSQIVNDFQKGDIAEGYSVSREKKESFPLTVTSAQKNPTAFYLCASKQGDYGYTFGSGTRLTVV.

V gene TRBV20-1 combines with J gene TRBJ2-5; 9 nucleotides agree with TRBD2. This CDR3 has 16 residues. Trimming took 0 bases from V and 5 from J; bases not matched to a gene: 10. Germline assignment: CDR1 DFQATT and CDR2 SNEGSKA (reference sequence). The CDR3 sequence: CSARDMGAGGWETQYF. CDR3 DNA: TGCAGTGCTAGAGATATGGGAGCGGGAGGCTGGGAGACCCAGTACTTC.

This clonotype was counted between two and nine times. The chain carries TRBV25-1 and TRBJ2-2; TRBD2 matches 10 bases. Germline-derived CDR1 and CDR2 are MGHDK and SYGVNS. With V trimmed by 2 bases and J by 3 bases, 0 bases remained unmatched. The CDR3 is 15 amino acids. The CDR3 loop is CASSELAGDTGELFF. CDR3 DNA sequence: TGTGCCAGCAGTGAACTAGCGGGAGACACCGGGGAGCTGTTTTTT.

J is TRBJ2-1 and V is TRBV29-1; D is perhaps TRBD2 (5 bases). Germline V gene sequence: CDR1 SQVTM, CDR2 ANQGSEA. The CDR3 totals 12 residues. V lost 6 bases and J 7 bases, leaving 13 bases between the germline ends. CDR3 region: CSVRQEGNEQFF. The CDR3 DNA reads TGCAGCGTCCGTCAAGAGGGAAATGAGCAGTTCTTC.

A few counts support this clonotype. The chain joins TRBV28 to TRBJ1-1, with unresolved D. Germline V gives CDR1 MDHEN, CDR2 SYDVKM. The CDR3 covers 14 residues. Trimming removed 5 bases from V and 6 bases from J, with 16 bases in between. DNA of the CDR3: TGTGCCAGCAGTCCAAGCACCCAGGTAGCTGAAGCTTTCTTT. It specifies CASSPSTQVAEAFF.

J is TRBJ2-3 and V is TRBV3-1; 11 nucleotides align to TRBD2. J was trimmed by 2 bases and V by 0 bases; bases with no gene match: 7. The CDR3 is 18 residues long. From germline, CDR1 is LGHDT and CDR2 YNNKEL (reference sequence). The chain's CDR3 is CASSQDPIAGGDTDTQYF. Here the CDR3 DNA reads TGTGCCAGCAGCCAAGACCCAATAGCGGGAGGGGACACAGATACGCAGTATTTT.

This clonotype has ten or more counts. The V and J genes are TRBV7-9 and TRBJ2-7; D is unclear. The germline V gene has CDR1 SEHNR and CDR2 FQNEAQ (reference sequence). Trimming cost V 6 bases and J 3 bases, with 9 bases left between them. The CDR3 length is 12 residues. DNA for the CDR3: TGTGCCAGCAGTGGCGGAGTCTACGAGCAGTACTTC. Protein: CASSGGVYEQYF.

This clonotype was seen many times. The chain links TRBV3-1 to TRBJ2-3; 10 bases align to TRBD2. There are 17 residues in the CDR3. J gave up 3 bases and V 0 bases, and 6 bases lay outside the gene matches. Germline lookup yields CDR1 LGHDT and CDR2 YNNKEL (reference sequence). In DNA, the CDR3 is TGTGCCAGCAGCCAAGATCTAGCGGGAGTAGGTACAGATACGCAGTATTTT. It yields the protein CASSQDLAGVGTDTQYF.

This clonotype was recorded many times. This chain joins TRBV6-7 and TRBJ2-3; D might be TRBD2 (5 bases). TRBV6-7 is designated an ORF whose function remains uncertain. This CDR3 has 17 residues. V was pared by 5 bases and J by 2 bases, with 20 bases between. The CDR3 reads CASSEAGPATLTDTQYF. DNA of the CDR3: TGTGCCAGCAGTGAGGCGGGCCCGGCTACCCTCACAGATACGCAGTATTTT.

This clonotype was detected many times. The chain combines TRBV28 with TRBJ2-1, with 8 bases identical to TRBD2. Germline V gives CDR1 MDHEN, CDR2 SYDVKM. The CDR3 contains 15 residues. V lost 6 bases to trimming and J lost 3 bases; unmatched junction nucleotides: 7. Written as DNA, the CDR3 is TGTGCCAGCAGCCGTAGCGGGGCCCGCTACAATGAGCAGTTCTTC. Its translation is CASSRSGARYNEQFF. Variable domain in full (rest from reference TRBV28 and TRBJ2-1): DVKVTQSSRYLVKRTGEKVFLECVQDMDHENMFWYRQDPGLGLRLIYFSYDVKMKEKGDIPEGYSVSREKKERFSLILESASTNQTSMYLCASSRSGARYNEQFFGPGTRLTVL.

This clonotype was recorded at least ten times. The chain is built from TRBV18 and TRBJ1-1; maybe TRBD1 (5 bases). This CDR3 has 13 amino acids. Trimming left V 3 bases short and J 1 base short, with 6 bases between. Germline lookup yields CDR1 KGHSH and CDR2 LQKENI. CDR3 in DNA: TGTGCCAGCTCACCCGGGGCGAACACTGAAGCTTTCTTT. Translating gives CASSPGANTEAFF.

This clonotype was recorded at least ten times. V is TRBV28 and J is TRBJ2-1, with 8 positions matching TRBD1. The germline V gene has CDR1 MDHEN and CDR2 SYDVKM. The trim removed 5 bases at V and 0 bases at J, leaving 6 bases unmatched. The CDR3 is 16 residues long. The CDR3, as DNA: TGTGCCAGCAGTCACAGGGGGTTATTCTCCTACAATGAGCAGTTCTTC. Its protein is CASSHRGLFSYNEQFF. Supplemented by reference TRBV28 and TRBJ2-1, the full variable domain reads DVKVTQSSRYLVKRTGEKVFLECVQDMDHENMFWYRQDPGLGLRLIYFSYDVKMKEKGDIPEGYSVSREKKERFSLILESASTNQTSMYLCASSHRGLFSYNEQFFGPGTRLTVL.

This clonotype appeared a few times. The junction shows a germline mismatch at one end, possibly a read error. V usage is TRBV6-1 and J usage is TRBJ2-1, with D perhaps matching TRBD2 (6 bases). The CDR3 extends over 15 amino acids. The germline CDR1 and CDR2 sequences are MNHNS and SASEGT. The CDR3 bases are TGTGCCAGCAGCTCCGGGACTGGCACCTACAATGGGCAGTTCTTC. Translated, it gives CASSSGTGTYNGQFF.

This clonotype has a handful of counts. This CDR3 reads CASGFELNTEAFF. Here the CDR3 DNA reads TGTGCTAGTGGTTTTGAACTAAACACTGAAGCTTTCTTT. The rearrangement joins TRBV12-5 to TRBJ1-1, with D uncertain. V was shortened by 3 bases and J by 2 bases, with 7 bases between the two germline ends. Germline V gene lookup returns CDR1 LGHNT and CDR2 FRNRAP. The CDR3 covers 13 residues.

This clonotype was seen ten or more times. CDR3 sequence reads: CASSLEDRDTEAFF. DNA for the CDR3: TGCGCCAGCAGCTTGGAAGACAGGGACACTGAAGCTTTCTTT. This chain uses TRBV5-1 with TRBJ1-1; 7 bases match TRBD1. Germline CDR1 reads SGHRS; CDR2 reads YFSETQ. V shed 0 bases, J shed 3 bases, and the junction held 2 bases outside the gene matches. This CDR3 is built from 14 residues.

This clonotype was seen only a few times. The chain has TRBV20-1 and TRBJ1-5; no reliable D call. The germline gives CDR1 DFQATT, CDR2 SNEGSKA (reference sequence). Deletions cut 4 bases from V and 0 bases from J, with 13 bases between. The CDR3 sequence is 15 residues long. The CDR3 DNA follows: TGCAGTGCTATGATCAACAGTGATAGCAATCAGCCCCAGCATTTT. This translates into CSAMINSDSNQPQHF.

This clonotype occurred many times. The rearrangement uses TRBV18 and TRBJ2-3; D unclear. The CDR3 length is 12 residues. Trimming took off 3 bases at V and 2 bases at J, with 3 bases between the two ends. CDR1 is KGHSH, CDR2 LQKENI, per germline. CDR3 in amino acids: CASSPYTDTQYF. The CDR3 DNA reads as TGTGCCAGCTCACCCTACACAGATACGCAGTATTTT.

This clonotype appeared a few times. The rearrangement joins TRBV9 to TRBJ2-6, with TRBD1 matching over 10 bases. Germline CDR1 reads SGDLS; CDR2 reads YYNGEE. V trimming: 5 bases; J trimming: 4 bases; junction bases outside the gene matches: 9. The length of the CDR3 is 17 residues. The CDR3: CASRKTGGNSGANVLTF. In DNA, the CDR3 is TGTGCCAGCAGAAAGACAGGGGGCAACTCCGGGGCCAACGTCCTGACTTTC.

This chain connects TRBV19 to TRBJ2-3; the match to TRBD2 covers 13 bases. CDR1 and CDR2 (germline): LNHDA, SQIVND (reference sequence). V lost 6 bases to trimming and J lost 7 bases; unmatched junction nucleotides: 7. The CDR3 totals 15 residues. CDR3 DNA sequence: TGTGCCAGTAGCGCCGGGACTAGCGGGACTAATACGCAGTATTTT. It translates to CASSAGTSGTNTQYF. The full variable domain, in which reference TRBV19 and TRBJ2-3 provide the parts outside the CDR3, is DGGITQSPKYLFRKEGQNVTLSCEQNLNHDAMYWYRQDPGQGLRLIYYSQIVNDFQKGDIAEGYSVSREKKESFPLTVTSAQKNPTAFYLCASSAGTSGTNTQYFGPGTRLTVL.

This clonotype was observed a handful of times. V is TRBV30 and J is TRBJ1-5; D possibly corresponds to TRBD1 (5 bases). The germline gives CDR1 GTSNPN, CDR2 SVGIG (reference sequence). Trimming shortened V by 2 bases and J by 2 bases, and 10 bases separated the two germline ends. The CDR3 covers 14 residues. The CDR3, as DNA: TGTGCCTGGAGTTCGGAAGGGGGCAATCAGCCCCAGCATTTT. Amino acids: CAWSSEGGNQPQHF.

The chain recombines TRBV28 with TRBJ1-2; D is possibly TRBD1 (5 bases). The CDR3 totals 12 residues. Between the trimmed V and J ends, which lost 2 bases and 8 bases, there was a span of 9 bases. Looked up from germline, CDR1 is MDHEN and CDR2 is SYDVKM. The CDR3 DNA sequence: TGTGCCAGCAGTTTAGGGACGTTGGGCTACACCTTC. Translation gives CASSLGTLGYTF.